The 29 T cell receptor beta chains listed next were all sequenced from one sample in a study of T-cell memory formation after mild COVID-19. Each CDR3 protein gets one entry after TCRdb re-called the 5' RACE reads with MiXCR. The table lists roughly 310,000 distinct CDR3 sequences, 15% of them singletons, with roughly 22% in the top ten. The source material was PBMCs or a T cell subset sorted from them (not recorded which). The receptor source for this set is a man between 18 and 35 years old who had mild COVID-19 (a few samples of this study predate the infection). Cell type and time point are not known.

This clonotype was seen a handful of times. The CDR3 loop is CASSPTRGALNQPQHF. Written as DNA, the CDR3 is TGCGCCAGCAGTCCTACCCGGGGGGCGCTTAATCAGCCCCAGCATTTT. The chain uses TRBV4-3 and TRBJ1-5; tentative D call: TRBD1 (6 bases). The CDR3 length is 16 residues. V was trimmed by 6 bases and J by 4 bases, leaving 19 bases between them. Germline V gene lookup returns CDR1 LGHNA and CDR2 YSLEER.

This clonotype was seen a handful of times. The rearrangement links TRBV7-2 to TRBJ2-3; D is undetermined. The CDR3 has 13 residues. Per germline, CDR1 SGHTA and CDR2 FQGNSA. The V and J ends lost 2 bases and 4 bases respectively, with 7 bases between them. The CDR3 loop is CASSLLHADTQYF. Here the CDR3 DNA reads TGTGCCAGCAGCTTACTCCACGCAGATACGCAGTATTTT. The full variable domain, with the rest looked up from reference TRBV7-2 and TRBJ2-3, is GAGVSQSPSNKVTEKGKDVELRCDPISGHTALYWYRQSLGQGLEFLIYFQGNSAPDKSGLPSDRFSAERTGGSVSTLTIQRTQQEDSAVYLCASSLLHADTQYFGPGTRLTVL.

Only a few counts were recorded for this clonotype. CDR3 DNA: TGCGCCAGCAGCCAAGTCGAGACTGAACTATACTATGGCTACACCTTC. Its protein is CASSQVETELYYGYTF. The chain combines TRBV4-3 with TRBJ1-2; D remains unclear. CDR1 LGHNA and CDR2 YSLEER come from the germline V gene. V was shortened by 1 base and J by 3 bases, with 15 bases between the two germline ends. The CDR3 extends over 16 amino acids.

This clonotype was seen only a few times. The chain recombines TRBV7-2 with TRBJ2-2, with 8 bases identical to TRBD1. Looked up from germline, CDR1 is SGHTA and CDR2 is FQGNSA. The CDR3 has 18 amino acids. Losses at the gene ends were 4 bases for V and 0 bases for J; bases not matched to a gene: 10. DNA for the CDR3: TGTGCCAGCAGCTCGACCCGACAGGGGCCCCCGAACACCGGGGAGCTGTTTTTT. This translates into CASSSTRQGPPNTGELFF.

The chain joins TRBV12-3 or TRBV12-4 to TRBJ2-5; D is unresolved. Trimming stripped 2 bases from V and 2 bases from J, with 12 bases between. The CDR3 contains 15 residues. The CDR3 here is CASSLSGSGQETQYF. In DNA, the CDR3 is TGTGCCAGCAGTTTATCTGGGTCAGGACAAGAGACCCAGTACTTC.

J is TRBJ1-1 and V is TRBV20-1, with TRBD1 as a possible D gene (5 bases). V lost 3 bases to trimming and J lost 4 bases, with 12 bases between them. The CDR3 has 13 residues. From germline, CDR1 is DFQATT and CDR2 SNEGSKA (reference sequence). The CDR3 DNA is TGCAGTGCTAGGCAGGGTGTCGGCACTGAAGCTTTCTTT. Translation: CSARQGVGTEAFF.

In this sample, this clonotype turned up many times. The V and J genes are TRBV4-3 and TRBJ2-3, with a tentative D call TRBD1 (6 bases). Trimming shortened V by 0 bases and J by 4 bases, and 17 bases separated the two germline ends. The CDR3 is made up of 17 amino acids. Germline V gives CDR1 LGHNA, CDR2 YSLEER. CDR3 sequence (DNA): TGCGCCAGCAGCCAAGATTTCTCAGGGGCCGGGGCAGATACGCAGTATTTT. Encoded protein: CASSQDFSGAGADTQYF.

On this clonotype itself: One junction end disagrees with the germline gene, perhaps due to a read error. This chain links TRBV13 with TRBJ2-5, with D maybe TRBD1 (6 bases). This CDR3 spans 15 amino acids. Germline CDR1 reads PRHDT; CDR2 reads FYEKMQ (reference sequence). CDR3 nucleotide sequence: TGTGCCAGCAGCCCCGAACAGGGCGCATTCGAGACCCGGTACTTC. It is translated as CASSPEQGAFETRYF.

This clonotype has just a few counts. V and J are TRBV4-3 and TRBJ1-6; tentative D call: TRBD1 (6 bases). Germline loops: CDR1 LGHNA, CDR2 YSLEER. The length of the CDR3 is 15 residues. V dropped 1 base and J dropped 11 bases, with 15 bases sitting between them. CDR3 bases: TGCGCCAGCAGCCAAGGAAACAGGGATGTGGCACCCCTCCACTTT. The encoded protein is CASSQGNRDVAPLHF.

This clonotype was seen more than once but under ten times. The chain links TRBV4-3 to TRBJ2-3; D is unclear. CDR1 LGHNA and CDR2 YSLEER come from the germline V gene. CDR3 size: 11 residues. V was trimmed by 6 bases and J by 8 bases, leaving 9 bases between them. The CDR3 loop is CASSRAGTQYF. The CDR3 nucleotides read TGCGCCAGCAGTCGCGCCGGTACGCAGTATTTT.

This clonotype was seen repeatedly, ten times or more. V gene TRBV7-2 combines with J gene TRBJ2-2, with 7 positions matching TRBD2. Germline V gene sequence: CDR1 SGHTA, CDR2 FQGNSA. CDR3 length: 17 amino acids. V shed 5 bases and J 7 bases; nucleotides not matched to a gene: 16. The CDR3 loop reads CASSPRDYPRGDGELFF. CDR3 sequence (DNA): TGTGCCAGCAGCCCTCGGGACTACCCCCGTGGAGACGGGGAGCTGTTTTTT. The whole variable domain, filled in from reference TRBV7-2 and TRBJ2-2, reads GAGVSQSPSNKVTEKGKDVELRCDPISGHTALYWYRQSLGQGLEFLIYFQGNSAPDKSGLPSDRFSAERTGGSVSTLTIQRTQQEDSAVYLCASSPRDYPRGDGELFFGEGSRLTVL.

J is TRBJ2-3 and V is TRBV7-2, with TRBD2 matching over 9 bases. The J segment lost 10 bases and the V segment lost 7 bases, leaving 9 bases of the junction unmatched. The CDR3 extends over 13 amino acids. Germline CDR1 and CDR2: SGHTA and FQGNSA. The CDR3 nucleotides read TGTGCCAGCAACCTAGCGGGGAATCGGGCGCAGTATTTT. Amino acid sequence: CASNLAGNRAQYF.

This clonotype has a count of ten or more. V is TRBV30 and J is TRBJ1-1; no clear D gene. The CDR3 is made up of 12 amino acids. V was clipped by 5 bases and J by 0 bases, with 7 bases between them. From germline, CDR1 is GTSNPN and CDR2 SVGIG (reference sequence). Here the CDR3 DNA reads TGTGCCTGGGCTCATGTGAACACTGAAGCTTTCTTT. Encoded protein: CAWAHVNTEAFF.

The chain combines TRBV7-9 with TRBJ2-7, with TRBD1 identical over 10 bases. Per germline, CDR1 SEHNR and CDR2 FQNEAQ (reference sequence). The trim removed 5 bases at V and 5 bases at J, leaving 3 bases unmatched. The CDR3 contains 13 residues. The CDR3 DNA reads as TGTGCCAGCAGCGCTGGGACAGGGGACGAGCAGTACGTC. Translating gives CASSAGTGDEQYV.

This clonotype was detected only a few times. The chain couples TRBV11-2 to TRBJ2-7; perhaps D is TRBD1 or TRBD2 (5 bases each). With 5 bases removed from V and 6 bases from J, the gap between germline ends came to 11 bases. This CDR3 comprises 12 residues. The V gene's germline CDR1 is SGHAT and CDR2 FQNNGV. The DNA of the CDR3 is TGTGCCAGCAGCCGTGAGGGGCCCGAGCAGTACTTC. Translation gives CASSREGPEQYF.

This clonotype was observed a handful of times. The chain links TRBV6-1 to TRBJ1-1; D perhaps matches TRBD1 (5 bases). Per the germline V gene, CDR1 is MNHNS and CDR2 is SASEGT. Trimming took off 7 bases at V and 4 bases at J, with 19 bases between the two ends. CDR3 length: 15 residues. CDR3 in amino acids: CASILRRVLGTEAFF. The CDR3 DNA reads TGTGCCAGCATTTTGCGCAGGGTTCTCGGCACTGAAGCTTTCTTT.

This clonotype was detected only a few times. The chain is built from TRBV12-3 or TRBV12-4 and TRBJ1-3; D call uncertain. The CDR3 has 15 residues. Trimming stripped 5 bases from V and 0 bases from J, with 11 bases between. The CDR3 here is CASSAVDGSGNTIYF. The CDR3 coding sequence is TGTGCCAGCAGTGCAGTCGATGGCTCTGGAAACACCATATATTTT.

This clonotype showed up just once. J is TRBJ2-5 and V is TRBV18, with 8 bases that match TRBD2. This CDR3 spans 15 amino acids. The germline CDR1 and CDR2 sequences are KGHSH and LQKENI. Unmatched junction bases numbered 10, after V lost 6 bases and J lost 4 bases. DNA for the CDR3: TGTGCCAGCTCTCCGGTAGCGGGGAACGGAGAGACCCAGTACTTC. Amino acid sequence: CASSPVAGNGETQYF.

This clonotype was detected a few times. V usage is TRBV6-5 and J usage is TRBJ1-4; D unclear. Germline V gene sequence: CDR1 MNHEY, CDR2 SVGAGI. V gave up 8 bases and J gave up 5 bases, with 18 bases separating them. This CDR3 has 15 amino acids. The CDR3 bases are TGTGCCAGCTCAATTACCGTCCCTCAGAATGAAAAACTGTTTTTT. Amino acids: CASSITVPQNEKLFF.

The gene calls are TRBV27 and TRBJ2-3, with D possibly TRBD2 on 7 matching bases. Trimming stripped 6 bases from V and 4 bases from J, with 20 bases between. The CDR3 runs to 16 residues. CDR1 is MNHEY, CDR2 SMNVEV, per germline (reference sequence). For the CDR3, the DNA is TGTGCCAGCAGCCCTTTTTTAGGGGGAGGGGCAGATACGCAGTATTTT. Translation gives CASSPFLGGGADTQYF.

This clonotype was counted only a few times. Here the CDR3 reads CASNDGSPEAFF. For the CDR3, the DNA is TGTGCCAGCAACGATGGGAGCCCAGAAGCTTTCTTT. The rearrangement links TRBV9 to TRBJ1-1; D gene unclear. This CDR3 region has 12 residues. Between the trimmed V and J ends, which lost 6 bases and 8 bases, there was a span of 14 bases. Germline V gene data show CDR1 as SGDLS and CDR2 as YYNGEE. Combining the CDR3 with reference TRBV9 and TRBJ1-1 gives the whole variable domain DSGVTQTPKHLITATGQRVTLRCSPRSGDLSVYWYQQSLDQGLQFLIQYYNGEERAKGNILERFSAQQFPDLHSELNLSSLELGDSALYFCASNDGSPEAFFGQGTRLTVV.

This clonotype was seen ten or more times. The chain joins TRBV12-3 or TRBV12-4 to TRBJ1-5; D is undetermined. Trimming took off 1 base at V and 5 bases at J, with 12 bases between the two ends. The CDR3 is 15 amino acids. CDR3: CASSLGQSPDQPQHF. For the CDR3, the DNA is TGTGCCAGCAGTTTAGGGCAGTCCCCCGATCAGCCCCAGCATTTT.

The chain combines TRBV20-1 with TRBJ1-1; the D is unclear. Trimming took 5 bases from V and 7 from J, leaving 17 bases between them. The germline gives CDR1 DFQATT, CDR2 SNEGSKA (reference sequence). The CDR3 loop spans 13 amino acids. Here the CDR3 reads CSALGPPVIEAFF. In DNA, the CDR3 is TGCAGTGCTTTAGGACCGCCCGTGATTGAAGCTTTCTTT.

The chain employs TRBV4-3 and TRBJ2-7; possible D gene TRBD1, 6 bases. With 4 bases removed from V and 1 base from J, the gap between germline ends came to 14 bases. The CDR3 contains 15 residues. CDR1 LGHNA and CDR2 YSLEER come from the germline V gene. CDR3 coding DNA: TGCGCCAGCAGCCCAAGTCATCAGGGGTCCTACGAGCAGTACTTC. This translates into CASSPSHQGSYEQYF.

This clonotype was observed many times. The chain links TRBV29-1 to TRBJ2-1; a possible D gene is TRBD2 (5 bases). Trimming shortened V by 5 bases and J by 7 bases, and 18 bases separated the two germline ends. In germline, CDR1 is SQVTM, CDR2 ANQGSEA. The CDR3 covers 14 residues. The DNA of the CDR3 is TGCAGCGTTTCCCGACCCCCGGGATTTAATGAGCAGTTCTTC. It is translated as CSVSRPPGFNEQFF.

In this sample, this clonotype turned up many times. The genes are TRBV12-3 or TRBV12-4 and TRBJ2-1; D might be TRBD1 (6 bases). V was trimmed by 6 bases and J by 5 bases, leaving 20 bases between them. The CDR3 runs to 16 residues. The DNA for the CDR3 is TGTGCCAGCAGCGCCCAAACAGGGAACTTTGACAATGAGCAGTTCTTC. Amino acid sequence: CASSAQTGNFDNEQFF.

This clonotype has a handful of counts. The rearrangement links TRBV6-5 to TRBJ2-1, with 10 bases aligning to TRBD2. CDR3 length: 17 amino acids. V trimming: 2 bases; J trimming: 5 bases; junction bases outside the gene matches: 9. CDR1 is MNHEY and CDR2 is SVGAGI in the germline V gene. CDR3 in amino acids: CASSYVQRGGLDNEQFF. CDR3 nucleotides: TGTGCCAGCAGTTACGTACAGCGGGGGGGCCTCGACAATGAGCAGTTCTTC.

The chain carries TRBV6-4 and TRBJ2-1; weak D call: TRBD2 (5 bases). CDR3 length: 15 residues. V lost 2 bases and J 0 bases, leaving 8 bases between the germline ends. Looked up from germline, CDR1 is MRHNA and CDR2 is SNTAGT. CDR3 protein: CASSDEAGSYNEQFF. In DNA form, the CDR3 reads TGTGCCAGCAGTGACGAGGCGGGCTCCTACAATGAGCAGTTCTTC.

The rearrangement links TRBV6-5 to TRBJ2-2, with 9 nucleotides matching TRBD2. The CDR3 spans 15 residues. Germline V gene data show CDR1 as MNHEY and CDR2 as SVGAGI. Losses at the gene ends were 6 bases for V and 10 bases for J; bases not matched to a gene: 12. DNA of the CDR3: TGTGCCAGCAGCCATAGCGGGGGAATGGCGGAGGAGCTGTTTTTT. It is translated as CASSHSGGMAEELFF.